The 28 T cell receptor beta chains given below trace back to one sample, sequenced in a study of blood T cell repertoires in COVID-19. Some clones are missing from TCRdb's copy, which holds only in-frame ones; the method was immunoSEQ multiplex PCR. The sample yields a few hundred thousand clones, 92% seen once. The sample was PBMCs or T cells enriched from blood (not recorded which). All receptors come from a woman aged 30 to 39 who had recovered from COVID-19.

This chain connects TRBV11-2 to TRBJ2-3; 9 bases are shared with TRBD2. Germline CDR1 SGHAT, CDR2 FQNNGV. CDR3 length: 15 amino acids. V dropped 1 base and J dropped 5; count of bases not matched to a gene: 4. The DNA for the CDR3 is TGTGCCAGCAGCTTAGGTAGCGGGGGCAAAGATACGCAGTATTTT. Translation: CASSLGSGGKDTQYF. Variable domain in full (rest from reference TRBV11-2 and TRBJ2-3): EAGVAQSPRYKIIEKRQSVAFWCNPISGHATLYWYQQILGQGPKLLIQFQNNGVVDDSQLPKDRFSAERLKGVDSTLKIQPAKLEDSAVYLCASSLGSGGKDTQYFGPGTRLTVL.

The J gene is TRBJ1-2, the V gene TRBV28; unclear D gene. With 3 bases removed from V and 6 bases from J, the gap between germline ends came to 14 bases. Per the germline V gene, CDR1 is MDHEN and CDR2 is SYDVKM. The CDR3 length is 14 residues. CDR3 in amino acids: CASSFYAGADGYTF. In nucleotides, the CDR3 is TGTGCCAGCAGTTTTTACGCGGGCGCGGATGGCTACACCTTC.

The chain couples TRBV15 to TRBJ2-7; D unresolved. Germline V CDR1 and CDR2: LNHNV, YYDKDF (reference sequence). The V end was cut by 0 bases, the J end by 0 bases, with 6 bases between. The CDR3 contains 14 residues. This chain's CDR3 is CATSRESLSYEQYF. The CDR3 DNA reads TGTGCCACCAGCAGAGAGAGCCTCTCCTACGAGCAGTACTTC.

CDR3 DNA: TGCAGCGCCCGTGGACAGGGCCCAAAAGAAGCTTTCTTT. This codes for CSARGQGPKEAFF. The J gene is TRBJ1-1, the V gene TRBV29-1; the match to TRBD1 covers 8 bases. Trimming cost V 7 bases and J 8 bases; bases outside gene matches: 12. This CDR3 comprises 13 residues. In germline, CDR1 is SQVTM, CDR2 ANQGSEA. Full variable domain (remainder filled in from reference TRBV29-1 and TRBJ1-1): SAVISQKPSRDICQRGTSLTIQCQVDSQVTMMFWYRQQPGQSLTLIATANQGSEATYESGFVIDKFPISRPNLTFSTLTVSNMSPEDSSIYLCSARGQGPKEAFFGQGTRLTVV.

The chain joins TRBV9 to TRBJ2-7, with TRBD1 matching 9 bases. The junction had 12 bases not matched to a gene; V was cut back by 2 bases and J by 3 bases. Germline V gene lookup returns CDR1 SGDLS and CDR2 YYNGEE. The CDR3 has 17 amino acids. CDR3 nucleotides: TGTGCCAGCAGCGTCGGGGGGACAGGGAAAACCCACTACGAGCAGTACTTC. It encodes CASSVGGTGKTHYEQYF. Complete variable domain (other parts from reference TRBV9 and TRBJ2-7): DSGVTQTPKHLITATGQRVTLRCSPRSGDLSVYWYQQSLDQGLQFLIQYYNGEERAKGNILERFSAQQFPDLHSELNLSSLELGDSALYFCASSVGGTGKTHYEQYFGPGTRLTVT.

The V and J genes are TRBV11-2 and TRBJ2-1, with TRBD2 as a possible D gene (7 bases). There are 16 residues in the CDR3. CDR1 SGHAT and CDR2 FQNNGV come from the germline V gene. V was cut by 6 bases and J by 9 bases, with 24 bases left in between. In DNA, the CDR3 is TGTGCCAGCAGACTCGTAGCGGGCCCGCTAGGGGGTGAGCAGTTCTTC. It encodes CASRLVAGPLGGEQFF.

V and J are TRBV28 and TRBJ1-6; 7 bases map to TRBD1. There are 15 residues in the CDR3. Losses at the gene ends were 2 bases for V and 7 bases for J; bases not matched to a gene: 5. Germline CDR1 reads MDHEN; CDR2 reads SYDVKM. The DNA for the CDR3 is TGTGCCAGCAGTTTAGCCGACAGGGAGAATTCACCCCTCCACTTT. Amino acids: CASSLADRENSPLHF.

The chain links TRBV4-1 to TRBJ2-2, with TRBD1 matching 7 bases. CDR1 is MGHRA, CDR2 YSYEKL, per germline. V shed 0 bases and J 4 bases; nucleotides not matched to a gene: 11. CDR3 length: 18 amino acids. CDR3 nucleotide sequence: TGCGCCAGCAGCCAAGAGGGGCCGGGACAGCACGTCACCGGGGAGCTGTTTTTT. Residues: CASSQEGPGQHVTGELFF.

The chain combines TRBV6-6 with TRBJ2-7; 10 bases line up with TRBD1. The CDR3 has 14 amino acids. V gave up 5 bases and J gave up 6 bases; unmatched junction bases: 7. The germline gives CDR1 MNHNY, CDR2 SVGAGI (reference sequence). The CDR3 loop reads CASSRRDRGSEQYF. The CDR3 nucleotides are TGTGCCAGCAGTCGCCGGGACAGGGGATCCGAGCAGTACTTC.

About this clone: Other nucleotide sequences from this sample produce the same CDR3. This rearrangement joins TRBV7-9 to TRBJ2-7; D may be TRBD1 (5 bases). The V and J ends lost 4 bases and 3 bases respectively, with 7 bases between them. The CDR3 extends over 12 amino acids. CDR1 is SEHNR, CDR2 FQNEAQ, per germline (reference sequence). The CDR3 region has the DNA TGTGCCAGCAGCTCGCAGGGCTACGAGCAGTACTTC. Residues: CASSSQGYEQYF.

This rearrangement joins TRBV19 to TRBJ2-2; 10 bases map to TRBD2. The V and J ends lost 4 bases and 6 bases, in that order; junction bases with no gene match: 5. Germline V gene lookup returns CDR1 LNHDA and CDR2 SQIVND (reference sequence). There are 15 residues in the CDR3. The CDR3 loop reads CASSRLAGDAGELFF. In nucleotides, the CDR3 is TGTGCCAGTAGTAGGCTAGCGGGAGATGCCGGGGAGCTGTTTTTT. Together with reference TRBV19 and TRBJ2-2, the CDR3 gives the full variable domain: DGGITQSPKYLFRKEGQNVTLSCEQNLNHDAMYWYRQDPGQGLRLIYYSQIVNDFQKGDIAEGYSVSREKKESFPLTVTSAQKNPTAFYLCASSRLAGDAGELFFGEGSRLTVL.

The chain's CDR3 is CASSWTVMNSPLHF. CDR3 nucleotide sequence: TGTGCCAGTAGTTGGACAGTCATGAATTCACCCCTCCACTTT. This sequence joins TRBV19 and TRBJ1-6, with D maybe TRBD1 (6 bases). Germline lookup yields CDR1 LNHDA and CDR2 SQIVND (reference sequence). The CDR3 sequence is 14 residues long. Trimming removed 5 bases at V and 7 bases at J, with 12 bases between. The full variable domain, rest sourced from reference TRBV19 and TRBJ1-6, is DGGITQSPKYLFRKEGQNVTLSCEQNLNHDAMYWYRQDPGQGLRLIYYSQIVNDFQKGDIAEGYSVSREKKESFPLTVTSAQKNPTAFYLCASSWTVMNSPLHFGNGTRLTVT.

This chain links TRBV7-4 with TRBJ1-6, with 9 bases fitting TRBD1. Germline assignment: CDR1 SGHVT and CDR2 SQSDAQ. V lost 7 bases, J lost 6 bases, and 4 bases stayed unmatched. This CDR3 has 14 residues. The CDR3 coding sequence is TGTGCCAGCACCCCGGGACAGGGTAATTCACCCCTCCACTTT. It specifies CASTPGQGNSPLHF.

V and J are TRBV6-2 or TRBV6-3 and TRBJ2-3; TRBD2 matches 11 bases. The germline V gene encodes CDR1 MNHEY and CDR2 SVGEGT. CDR3 length: 17 amino acids. V was clipped by 1 base and J by 1 base; unmatched bases: 4. CDR3 DNA sequence: TGTGCCAGCAGTTACTGGGTACTAGCGGGAGGCACAGATACGCAGTATTTT. Amino acids: CASSYWVLAGGTDTQYF.

This chain links TRBV28 with TRBJ2-2; 8 nucleotides agree with TRBD1. Germline loops: CDR1 MDHEN, CDR2 SYDVKM. The CDR3 covers 16 residues. Losses at the gene ends were 1 base for V and 1 base for J; bases not matched to a gene: 2. DNA of the CDR3: TGTGCCAGCAGTTTATTCGGGACAGGGAACACCGGGGAGCTGTTTTTT. Protein sequence: CASSLFGTGNTGELFF.

CDR3 residues: CASSQRDRGNSPLHF. CDR3 DNA sequence: TGTGCCAGCAGCCAGAGGGACAGAGGCAATTCACCCCTCCACTTT. The chain combines TRBV2 with TRBJ1-6; 7 bases line up with TRBD1. J lost 7 bases, V lost 6 bases, and 9 bases had no gene match. Germline V gene data show CDR1 as SNHLY and CDR2 as FYNNEI. This CDR3 is built from 15 residues.

This chain joins TRBV3-1 (or the pseudogene TRBV3-2) and TRBJ1-1; D not resolved. The CDR3 length is 15 residues. Germline V gives CDR1 LGHDT, CDR2 YNNKEL (reference sequence). V was shortened by 1 base and J by 5 bases, with 14 bases between the two germline ends. The CDR3 nucleotides read TGTGCCAGCAGCCAAGCCCTCCTAGGTAGTACTGAAGCTTTCTTT. The encoded protein is CASSQALLGSTEAFF.

The chain carries TRBV7-8 and TRBJ2-4; 7 bases match TRBD2. CDR1 and CDR2 from the germline V gene are SGHVS and FQNEAQ. Trimming removed 7 bases from V and 3 bases from J; junction bases left unmatched: 3. The CDR3 contains 13 residues. The CDR3 loop reads CASTGRDKNIQYF. The CDR3 bases are TGTGCCAGCACGGGGAGGGACAAAAACATTCAGTACTTC.

The chain links TRBV10-3 to TRBJ2-7; no reliable D call. Germline V lookup: CDR1 ENHRY, CDR2 SYGVKD. The CDR3 has 14 residues. V lost 6 bases and J lost 0, with 12 bases in between. This CDR3 reads CAISPTWSSYEQYF. The CDR3 nucleotides are TGTGCCATCAGCCCGACGTGGAGCTCCTACGAGCAGTACTTC.

The chain uses TRBV25-1 and TRBJ2-5; tentatively, D is TRBD1 (6 bases). The CDR3 totals 13 residues. Trimming shortened V by 6 bases and J by 1 base, and 9 bases separated the two germline ends. From germline, CDR1 is MGHDK and CDR2 SYGVNS. CDR3 sequence reads: CASSRGSQETQYF. The CDR3 region has the DNA TGTGCCAGCAGCAGGGGCAGCCAAGAGACCCAGTACTTC.

The V call is TRBV29-1, the J call TRBJ1-1; a weak D match, TRBD1 (6 bases). The CDR3 runs 13 residues. V was trimmed by 7 bases and J by 4 bases, leaving 16 bases between them. Germline lookup yields CDR1 SQVTM and CDR2 ANQGSEA. The CDR3 is CSALSGGGTEAFF. CDR3 in DNA: TGCAGCGCCCTTTCGGGGGGCGGCACTGAAGCTTTCTTT.

The V gene is TRBV2, the J gene TRBJ2-5; 11 bases agree with TRBD2. The CDR3 sequence is 15 residues long. CDR1 and CDR2 (germline): SNHLY, FYNNEI. V lost 6 bases and J lost 4; bases outside the gene matches: 7. The CDR3 region is CASSLAGGGLETQYF. DNA of the CDR3: TGTGCCAGCAGCCTAGCGGGGGGTGGGTTAGAGACCCAGTACTTC.

The chain is built from TRBV20-1 and TRBJ2-3; 7 positions match TRBD1. The J segment lost 2 bases and the V segment lost 3 bases, leaving 5 bases of the junction unmatched. Germline CDR1 and CDR2: DFQATT and SNEGSKA (reference sequence). There are 14 residues in the CDR3. Written as DNA, the CDR3 is TGCAGTGCTAGTAGGACAGGCTACACAGATACGCAGTATTTT. Its protein product is CSASRTGYTDTQYF.

This chain links TRBV6-5 with TRBJ1-2, with TRBD1 matching 10 bases. The V gene end was trimmed by 4 bases and the J gene end by 8 bases; junction bases not matched to a gene: 7. Germline V CDR1 and CDR2: MNHEY, SVGAGI. The CDR3 contains 14 residues. CDR3 sequence reads: CASSSRDRGGGYTF. The CDR3 nucleotides read TGTGCCAGCAGTTCTCGGGACAGGGGCGGAGGCTACACCTTC.

The chain couples TRBV18 to TRBJ1-3; tentative D call: TRBD1 (5 bases). The CDR3 spans 16 residues. Trimming stripped 1 base from V and 0 bases from J, with 10 bases between. Germline V CDR1 and CDR2: KGHSH, LQKENI. CDR3 nucleotide sequence: TGTGCCAGCTCACCACGGGGTGACAGCTCTGGAAACACCATATATTTT. Protein: CASSPRGDSSGNTIYF.

V is TRBV6-5 and J is TRBJ1-5, with 7 positions matching TRBD1. Germline loops: CDR1 MNHEY, CDR2 SVGAGI. With 2 bases clipped from V and 6 bases from J, the junction kept 7 bases outside the gene matches. The CDR3 totals 15 residues. Here the CDR3 DNA reads TGTGCCAGCAGTTACCCGTACAGGGGAGGTCAGCCCCAGCATTTT. Translation gives CASSYPYRGGQPQHF.

The gene calls are TRBV7-2 and TRBJ2-1, with a weak D call TRBD1 (6 bases). With 5 bases removed from V and 4 bases from J, the gap between germline ends came to 15 bases. The CDR3 is 15 residues long. The germline CDR1 and CDR2 sequences are SGHTA and FQGNSA. The CDR3 region is CASSNRVSAYNEQFF. The CDR3 nucleotides are TGTGCCAGCAGCAACAGGGTCTCCGCTTACAATGAGCAGTTCTTC.

This chain uses TRBV6-1 with TRBJ2-7; weak D call: TRBD1 (6 bases). The CDR3 has 14 amino acids. The ends were cut back, 2 bases at V and 2 bases at J, with 10 bases in the middle. Germline lookup yields CDR1 MNHNS and CDR2 SASEGT. CDR3 bases: TGTGCCAGCAGTGAACAACAGGGTGCCTACGAGCAGTACTTC. It codes for CASSEQQGAYEQYF.